These 6 T cell receptor beta chains originate from one sample sequenced in a study of T cell clonality in common variable immunodeficiency. Clones were sequenced by immunoSEQ multiplex PCR, and TCRdb holds only the in-frame ones, with some missing. The sample holds about 37,000 clones, and no clone turns up only once. The sequenced sample was peripheral blood mononuclear cells. The source is a person between 18 and 70 years old in good health.

This clone was detected ten times or more. The read is 3 residues too short to cover the CDR3 end, so that end is filled in from the germline J gene. The chain links TRBV20-1 to TRBJ1-1, with D possibly matching TRBD1 (6 bases). The CDR3 is 15 residues long. Germline CDR1 DFQATT, CDR2 SNEGSKA (reference sequence). Trimming removed 7 bases from V and 3 bases from J, with 21 bases in between. CDR3 DNA, as far as it was read: TGCAGTGTTACCTCTGGACAGAAGTACTACACTGAA. Protein sequence: CSVTSGQKYYTE. The entire CDR3 protein reads CSVTSGQKYYTEAFF.

Points on this clone: Sequencing ends 3 residues short of the CDR3 end; the germline J gene provides the rest. Other DNA sequences in this specimen translate into the identical CDR3. The rearrangement joins TRBV20-1 to TRBJ2-7, with 7 positions matching TRBD2. The CDR3 length is 16 residues. Trimming cost V 3 bases and J 0 bases; bases outside gene matches: 11. The germline V gene encodes CDR1 DFQATT and CDR2 SNEGSKA (reference sequence). The covered CDR3 bases are TGCAGTGCTAGGGAGAGCGGACTAGTTTACTCCTACGAG. Encoded protein: CSARESGLVYSYE. The entire CDR3 protein reads CSARESGLVYSYEQYF.

This clone has a count of ten or more. Read sequence stops 3 residues before the CDR3 end, and the germline J gene provides the missing end. The chain carries TRBV7-6 and TRBJ2-6, with D possibly being TRBD1 (6 bases). The germline V gene encodes CDR1 SGHVS and CDR2 FNYEAQ. V shed 3 bases and J shed 0 bases, with 12 bases lying between them. CDR3 length: 17 residues. The CDR3: CASSFQGQLSGANVLTF. The CDR3 DNA, read in part, is TGTGCCAGCAGCTTCCAGGGACAACTCTCTGGGGCCAACGTC.

The table lists this clone with many counts. The CDR3 end lies 3 residues beyond the end of the read and is filled in from the germline J gene. J is TRBJ2-3 and V is TRBV2; D perhaps matches TRBD2 (6 bases). Per germline, CDR1 SNHLY and CDR2 FYNNEI. The ends were cut back, 5 bases at V and 4 bases at J, with 16 bases in the middle. The CDR3 sequence is 15 residues long. CDR3 region: CASSIRTTFADTQYF. The CDR3 DNA, read in part, is TGTGCCAGCAGTATCCGGACTACTTTCGCAGATACG. The entire variable domain, with the rest obtained from reference TRBV2 and TRBJ2-3, is as follows: EPEVTQTPSHQVTQMGQEVILRCVPISNHLYFYWYRQILGQKVEFLVSFYNNEISEKSEIFDDQFSVERPDGSNFTLKIRSTKLEDSAMYFCASSIRTTFADTQYFGPGTRLTVL.

Of note for this clone: The CDR3 end is not reached by the read, which stops 3 residues before it; the germline J gene fills it in. The chain has TRBV11-2 and TRBJ2-3, with D uncertain. The ends were cut back, 3 bases at V and 7 bases at J, with 8 bases in the middle. From germline, CDR1 is SGHAT and CDR2 FQNNGV. The CDR3 length is 12 residues. The CDR3 bases that were read are TGTGCCAGCAGCTTCGCTTCTAATACG. It encodes CASSFASNT. The CDR3 as a whole reads CASSFASNTQYF. The variable domain in full, with the rest retrieved from reference TRBV11-2 and TRBJ2-3, is EAGVAQSPRYKIIEKRQSVAFWCNPISGHATLYWYQQILGQGPKLLIQFQNNGVVDDSQLPKDRFSAERLKGVDSTLKIQPAKLEDSAVYLCASSFASNTQYFGPGTRLTVL.

In its sample, this clone was seen many times. The read falls 3 residues short of the CDR3 end, and the missing part is taken from the germline J gene. V usage is TRBV2 and J usage is TRBJ1-2; the D is unclear. Trimming removed 2 bases at V and 4 bases at J, with 17 bases between. Per germline, CDR1 SNHLY and CDR2 FYNNEI. The CDR3 spans 16 residues. CDR3 DNA, as far as it was read: TGTGCCAGCAGTGAAACCGCGCCCGATTACAGCTATGGC. Translating gives CASSETAPDYSYG. The entire CDR3 is CASSETAPDYSYGYTF.